The rows below give T cell receptor beta chains drawn from one sample of a study of STAT5B mutations in CD4+ large granular lymphocyte leukemia. The method was immunoSEQ multiplex PCR; TCRdb's version includes in-frame clones alone and lacks a portion of them. The repertoire holds about 18,000 clones, with 84% as singletons. Sequencing input: CD4+ T cells from blood buffy coats. The receptors were gathered from a human donor in good health. The CDR3 runs from the conserved cysteine through the conserved F or W. Fields, in order: J gene, D gene, V gene, clone size, CDR3 protein, CDR3 DNA. The D gene is left open where the match is weak. Size is stated for part of the rows, as once, few or many counts, or as a class when the clone is expanded.

TRBJ1-5 NA TRBV29-1 NA CSVYVQGQPQHF TGCAGCGTGTACGTACAGGGTCAGCCCCAGCATTTT
TRBJ2-2 NA TRBV2 NA CASSGEGVGELFF TGTGCCAGCAGTGGAGAGGGGGTGGGGGAGCTGTTTTTT
TRBJ1-2 TRBD1 TRBV5-3 NA CARSIDTGGDYGYTF TGTGCCAGAAGCATCGATACAGGGGGCGACTATGGCTACACCTTC
TRBJ1-1 NA TRBV29-1 NA CSVGVDPRGTEAFF TGCAGCGTTGGAGTGGACCCTAGGGGCACTGAAGCTTTCTTT
TRBJ1-1 NA TRBV6-4 NA CASRMGPNTEAFF TGTGCCAGCAGGATGGGTCCGAACACTGAAGCTTTCTTT
TRBJ1-1 TRBD1 TRBV10-3 NA CAISEGQEWTEAFF TGTGCCATCAGTGAAGGACAGGAGTGGACTGAAGCTTTCTTT
TRBJ1-2 NA TRBV29-1 NA CSVGSGYGYTF TGCAGCGTTGGGTCAGGCTATGGCTACACCTTC
TRBJ1-1 NA TRBV30 NA CAWVFGGGNTEAFF TGTGCCTGGGTATTTGGAGGCGGGAACACTGAAGCTTTCTTT
TRBJ2-5 NA TRBV9 NA CASSVTGTQETQYF TGTGCCAGCAGCGTAACCGGGACACAAGAGACCCAGTACTTC
TRBJ1-4 NA TRBV6-5 NA CASSYSSRVREKLFF TGTGCCAGCAGTTACTCGTCAAGAGTACGGGAAAAACTGTTTTTT
TRBJ1-5 NA TRBV7-8 once CASSLAPRVNQPQHF TGTGCCAGCAGCTTAGCGCCAAGAGTTAATCAGCCCCAGCATTTT
TRBJ2-5 TRBD2 TRBV30 NA CAWSVTSGETQYF TGTGCCTGGAGTGTTACTAGCGGGGAGACCCAGTACTTC
TRBJ1-1 NA TRBV5-8 NA CASSFGTLNTEAFF TGTGCCAGCAGCTTTGGGACACTGAACACTGAAGCTTTCTTT
TRBJ1-1 NA TRBV27 NA CASSSHRALTGEAFF TGTGCCAGCAGTTCGCATCGAGCCCTGACAGGTGAAGCTTTCTTT
TRBJ1-1 NA TRBV10-1 NA CASSENLGATEAFF TGCGCCAGCAGTGAAAATCTGGGGGCTACTGAAGCTTTCTTT
TRBJ1-5 NA TRBV19 NA CASSIARNQPQHF TGTGCCAGTAGTATCGCTCGCAATCAGCCCCAGCATTTT
TRBJ2-5 NA TRBV27 NA CASSSSRKETQYF TGTGCCAGCAGTTCTTCCCGAAAAGAGACCCAGTACTTC
TRBJ2-3 NA TRBV5-6 NA CASSDTGIPGTDTQYF TGTGCCAGCAGCGACACAGGTATCCCGGGCACAGATACGCAGTATTTT